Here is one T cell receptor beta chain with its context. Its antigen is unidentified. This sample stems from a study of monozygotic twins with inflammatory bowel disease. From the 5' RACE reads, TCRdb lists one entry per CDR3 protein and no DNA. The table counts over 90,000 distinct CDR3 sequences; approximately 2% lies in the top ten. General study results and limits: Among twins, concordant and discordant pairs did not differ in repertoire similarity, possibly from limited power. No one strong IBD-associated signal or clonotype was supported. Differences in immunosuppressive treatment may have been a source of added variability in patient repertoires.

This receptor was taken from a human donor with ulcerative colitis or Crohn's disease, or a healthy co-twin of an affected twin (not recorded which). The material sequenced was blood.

The chain's CDR3 is CSARVLGQDNYGYTF. The chain employs TRBV20-1 and TRBJ1-2; TCRdb calls TRBD1, which cannot be checked without DNA. CDR3 length: 15 residues. CDR1 and CDR2 (germline): DFQATT, SNEGSKA (reference sequence).